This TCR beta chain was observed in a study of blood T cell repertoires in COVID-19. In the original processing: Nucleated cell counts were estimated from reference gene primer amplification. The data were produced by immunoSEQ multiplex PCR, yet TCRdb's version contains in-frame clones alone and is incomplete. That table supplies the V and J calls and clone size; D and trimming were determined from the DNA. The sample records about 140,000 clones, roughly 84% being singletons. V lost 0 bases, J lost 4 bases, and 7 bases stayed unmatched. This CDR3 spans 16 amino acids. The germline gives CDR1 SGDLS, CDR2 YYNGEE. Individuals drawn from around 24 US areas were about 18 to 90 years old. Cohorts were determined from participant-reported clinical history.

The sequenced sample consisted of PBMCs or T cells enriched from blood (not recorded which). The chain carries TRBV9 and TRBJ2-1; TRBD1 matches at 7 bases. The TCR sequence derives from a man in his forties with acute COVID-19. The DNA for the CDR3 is TGTGCCAGCAGCGTAGCTATGACAGGGTTATACAATGAGCAGTTCTTC. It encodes CASSVAMTGLYNEQFF.